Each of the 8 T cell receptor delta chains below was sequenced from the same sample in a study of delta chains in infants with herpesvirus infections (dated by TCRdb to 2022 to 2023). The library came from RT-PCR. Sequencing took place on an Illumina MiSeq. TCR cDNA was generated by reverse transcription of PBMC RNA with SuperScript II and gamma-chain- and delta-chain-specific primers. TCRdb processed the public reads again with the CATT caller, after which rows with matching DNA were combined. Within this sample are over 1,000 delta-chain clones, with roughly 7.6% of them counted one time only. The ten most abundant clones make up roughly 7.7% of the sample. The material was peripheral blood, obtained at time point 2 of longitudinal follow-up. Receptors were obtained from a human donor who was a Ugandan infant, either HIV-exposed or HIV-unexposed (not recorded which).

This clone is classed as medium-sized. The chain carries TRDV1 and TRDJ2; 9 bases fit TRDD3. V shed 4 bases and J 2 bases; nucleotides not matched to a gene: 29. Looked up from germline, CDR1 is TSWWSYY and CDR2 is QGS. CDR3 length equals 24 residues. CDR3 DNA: TGTGCTCTTGGGGTTCCTGCTCCCCGCCTGGGGGATCCCGAAAGATCCGTCTTGACAGCACAACTCTTCTTT. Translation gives CALGVPAPRLGDPERSVLTAQLFF.

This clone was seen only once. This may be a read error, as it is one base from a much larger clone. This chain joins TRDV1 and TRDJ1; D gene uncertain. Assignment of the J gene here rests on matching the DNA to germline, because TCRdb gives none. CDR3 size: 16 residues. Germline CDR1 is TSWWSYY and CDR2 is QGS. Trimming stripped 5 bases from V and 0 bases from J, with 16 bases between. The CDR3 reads CALGKSRPPYTDKLIF. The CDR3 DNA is TGTGCTCTTGGGAAGTCCAGGCCCCCGTACACCGATAAACTCATCTTT.

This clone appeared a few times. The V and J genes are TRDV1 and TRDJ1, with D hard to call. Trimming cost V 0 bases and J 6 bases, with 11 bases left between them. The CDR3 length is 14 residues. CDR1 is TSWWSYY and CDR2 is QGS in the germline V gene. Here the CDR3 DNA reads TGTGCTCTTGGGGAACTCGACGATGCCAATAAACTCATCTTT. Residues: CALGELDDANKLIF.

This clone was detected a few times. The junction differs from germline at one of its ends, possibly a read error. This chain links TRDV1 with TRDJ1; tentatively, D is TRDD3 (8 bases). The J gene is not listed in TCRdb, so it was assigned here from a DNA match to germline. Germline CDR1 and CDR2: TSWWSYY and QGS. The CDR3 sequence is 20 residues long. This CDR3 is CALGGPLPLGWGIATNKLIF. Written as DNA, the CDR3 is TGTGCTCTTGGGGGACCCCTTCCTCTGGGTTGGGGGATTGCCACCAATAAACTCATCTTT.

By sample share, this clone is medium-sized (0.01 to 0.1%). In nucleotides, the CDR3 is TGTGCCGTGGAAGCCCAGACTGGGGATAGGGTCACCGATAAACTCATCTTT. Translated: CAVEAQTGDRVTDKLIF. Here the J gene is TRDJ1 and the V gene is not called; the table's D call, TRDD3, was not checked against the DNA. CDR3 length: 17 residues.

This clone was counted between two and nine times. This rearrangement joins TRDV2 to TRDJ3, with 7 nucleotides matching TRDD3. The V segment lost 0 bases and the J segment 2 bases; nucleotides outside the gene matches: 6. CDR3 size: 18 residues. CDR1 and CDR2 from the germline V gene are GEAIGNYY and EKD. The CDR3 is CACDTGGWQTWDTRQMFF. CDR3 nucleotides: TGTGCCTGTGACACCGGGGGATGGCAGACCTGGGACACCCGACAGATGTTTTTC.

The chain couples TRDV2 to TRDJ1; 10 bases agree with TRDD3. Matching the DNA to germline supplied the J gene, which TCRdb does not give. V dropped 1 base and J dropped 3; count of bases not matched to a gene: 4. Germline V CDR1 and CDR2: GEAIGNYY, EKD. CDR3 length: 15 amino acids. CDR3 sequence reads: CACDTGDTSADKLIF. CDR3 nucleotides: TGTGCCTGTGACACGGGGGATACGTCAGCCGATAAACTCATCTTT.

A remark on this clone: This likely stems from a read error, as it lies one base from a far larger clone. The DNA of the CDR3 is TGTGCCTGTGACCCAAGACCGGGGGGCCCCAACACCGATAAACTCATCTTT. This codes for CACDPRPGGPNTDKLIF. The gene calls are TRDV2 and TRDJ1; TRDD3 is a possible D gene (5 bases). TCRdb is silent on the J gene; assignment here came from matching the DNA to germline. V was cut by 3 bases and J by 0 bases, with 19 bases left in between. The length of the CDR3 is 17 residues. Germline V gene sequence: CDR1 GEAIGNYY, CDR2 EKD.